This entry is about one TCR beta chain. This clone was seen a few times. What this receptor recognizes is not known. Nothing much larger sits one base from this clone, and base qualities are not available. This record comes from a study of memory CD4+ T cells and cytomegalovirus serostatus (dated 2019 in TCRdb). Broadly, across the study: A total of roughly 33 healthy Belgian adults, of whom 9 were CMV seropositive and approximately 25 were CMV seronegative, were included in the cohort. To replicate a published TCR-based CMV serostatus classifier, the researchers sequenced the CD4+ memory TCRbeta repertoires of a Belgian cohort whose cytomegalovirus serostatus was known. Paper-wide results and their limitations: Unlike the original study, which covered naive and memory CD4+ and CD8+ populations, the Belgian study sequenced only CD4+CD45RO+ memory cells. The results were interpreted as suggesting that the CMV-associated TCR signature is mostly present in the CD4+ memory repertoire. Of 150 to 200 previously reported CMV-associated TCRbeta sequences, about 72 appeared in the CD4+ memory repertoires, each in one to five individuals. A median bootstrapped AUC of almost 0.96 with a 95% CI of 0.76-1.00 was achieved on the Belgian cohort by the original-framework classifier. For CMV serostatus prediction, a median bootstrapped AUC of roughly 0.94 was reached with the original framework, and a median bootstrapped AUC of about 0.91 was reached with a US-trained random forest.

Genomic DNA was extracted from sorted cells with the Quick-DNA Microprep Kit. TCRbeta DNA was amplified with the immunoSEQ hsTCRbeta kit following the manufacturer's protocol. TCRbeta libraries were sequenced on an Illumina MiSeq instrument. In the source study's methods: After out-of-frame sequences were removed, 2,204,828 distinct TCRbeta sequences remained, averaging approximately 72,000 per individual. Two values were used to score each individual: the count of some 150 previously reported CMV-associated TCRbeta sequences and the total count of productive distinct TCRbeta sequences. A beta-binomial model was reimplemented in Python, and random forests from scikit-learn, run with default parameters, were trained on data from the US cohort. On the Belgian cohort, classifier performance was reported as the median AUC, along with percentile confidence intervals, across 10,000 bootstrap iterations. TCRdb took over this immuneACCESS table, retaining in-frame rearrangements with V and J assigned. Such tables are incomplete; in checked studies, under half of the missing clones stem from an unresolved V gene, and the remainder is unexplained. V, J and clone size reflect that table, while D and trimming were determined from the DNA. In this sample the table shows about 44,000 clones, 76% of which occur a single time. Of the sample, around 1.9% falls within the top ten clones.

The germline V gene sets CDR1 to SGHRS and CDR2 to YFSETQ. Taken from cysteine to phenylalanine, the CDR3 has 14 residues. CDR3 DNA is the only sequence kept; it has 42 bases, read in frame from the first base. For this chain, trimming is 4 bases at the V end and 9 bases at the J end, and the number of junction bases without a gene match is 5. A FACSAria II was used to sort memory CD4+ T cells, defined as single viable CD3+CD4+CD8-CD45RO+ cells. CMV serostatus was assessed using a Roche Elecsys assay, by which serum IgG against CMV pp150, pp28, p38 and p52 was detected. After thawing, total CD4+ T cells were enriched by positive selection with CD4 magnetic microbeads. The samples came from a different study that was designed specifically to examine the CD4+ T cell memory repertoire. Peripheral blood mononuclear cells were isolated and cryopreserved according to standard operating procedures, and serum was stored at -80 degrees C. The staining used CD3-PerCP (BW264/56), CD4-APC (RPA-T4), CD45RO-PE (UCHT1) and CD8-Pacific Orange (3B5) antibodies, and Sytox blue was used to exclude non-viable cells.

The chain links TRBV5-1 with TRBJ2-1; TRBD1 fits 12 bases in the junction. Input material: memory CD4+ T cells from blood. This TCR was sampled from an adult in good health and CMV-seronegative. The CDR3 protein sequence reads: CASSEGQGASEQFF. The nucleotides read TGCGCCAGCAGCGAGGGACAGGGGGCATCTGAGCAGTTCTTC.